The clone carrying this TCR beta chain was observed at least ten times. As yet, its antigen is unknown. This CDR3 is built from 14 residues. V lost 6 bases, J lost 4 bases, and 16 bases lay in between. This sample stems from a study of Graves' ophthalmopathy and Graves' hyperthyroidism. Study-level results: In blood, most expanded thyroid clonotypes above 0.001 frequency were also detected. As the model predicted ophthalmopathy progression, it achieved a sensitivity of 65% to 71% and a specificity of roughly 72%.

Newly diagnosed hyperthyroidism donors, aged 18 to 65, duration under 2 months. Thyroid ultrasound, orbital computed tomography, TRAb, serum thyroxine and clinical symptoms formed the basis of diagnosis. The sequenced template was RNA, covering the TCR beta CDR3 region. The first-round RT-PCR employed HTBI primers together with the Qiagen OneStep RT-PCR kit. A multiplex PCR was then performed as the second round. TCRdb ran MiXCR on the multiplex PCR reads and lists one entry per CDR3 protein. The sample gives more than 300,000 distinct CDR3 sequences, roughly a sixth of which show up once; approximately 2.4% is in the top ten.

The origin of this receptor is an adult woman with stable Graves' hyperthyroidism. Sequenced: peripheral blood. The genes are TRBV12-3 or TRBV12-4 and TRBJ2-7; unclear D gene. CDR3 sequence reads: CASSPSFGIYEQYF. The CDR3 DNA follows: TGTGCCAGCAGCCCCTCATTCGGAATTTACGAGCAGTACTTC.